This T cell receptor (beta chain) is drawn from a study of cytomegalovirus exposure and HLA in healthy donors. Overall study: Sequencing of some 190 million T cells in an earlier analysis found roughly 120 million unique TCR beta sequences.

With regard to this clone: Its antigen is not known.

General observations from the study: What a later analysis showed was that several of the most significant clusters appeared linked to common viral pathogens.

The CDR3 runs to 15 residues. V trimming: 5 bases; J trimming: 12 bases; junction bases outside the gene matches: 14. Germline loops: CDR1 MNHEY, CDR2 SVGAGI. Vbeta (60) and Jbeta (13) primers were used in the PCR. Sequencing was performed with immunoSEQ multiplex PCR; in TCRdb, only in-frame clones are kept and a portion is missing. The sample carries some 250,000 clones, about 80% recorded once. The sequenced sample consisted of PBMCs. The receptor's source is a woman aged 40 to 49 in good health and CMV-seropositive. This chain links TRBV6-5 with TRBJ2-1, with 9 bases that match TRBD2. Here the CDR3 DNA reads TGTGCCAGCAGTCGTCTAGCGGGACAAGGTTGGGGGCAGTTCTTC. Translating it yields CASSRLAGQGWGQFF.